Included here is one T cell receptor (beta chain) sequence, with context. What it binds is unknown. The source of the sample is a study of early T cells in non-severe SARS-CoV-2 infection. As for the study in general: Bulk RNA taken from unsorted whole blood was sequenced, leaving chains unpaired.

Study findings and constraints: Matching with VDJdb favored anti-spike CD8 responses (missing private and CD4 specificities).

V was trimmed by 1 base and J by 2 bases, leaving 9 bases between them. The CDR3 is 14 residues long. Germline lookup yields CDR1 SEHNR and CDR2 FQNEAQ (reference sequence). Individual cDNA molecules were tagged with unique molecular identifiers. TCRdb re-analysed the 5' RACE reads in MiXCR, keeping a single row per CDR3 protein. The data contain fewer than 85,000 distinct CDR3 sequences, 15% of them singletons. The sequence was obtained from an adult who was a healthcare worker with PCR-confirmed SARS-CoV-2 infection or an uninfected control (not recorded which). Material: whole blood. The rearrangement links TRBV7-9 to TRBJ2-7; D is perhaps TRBD2 (5 bases). The CDR3 loop reads CASSLVGSTYEQYF. The CDR3 bases are TGTGCCAGCAGCTTAGTAGGGAGTACCTACGAGCAGTACTTC.